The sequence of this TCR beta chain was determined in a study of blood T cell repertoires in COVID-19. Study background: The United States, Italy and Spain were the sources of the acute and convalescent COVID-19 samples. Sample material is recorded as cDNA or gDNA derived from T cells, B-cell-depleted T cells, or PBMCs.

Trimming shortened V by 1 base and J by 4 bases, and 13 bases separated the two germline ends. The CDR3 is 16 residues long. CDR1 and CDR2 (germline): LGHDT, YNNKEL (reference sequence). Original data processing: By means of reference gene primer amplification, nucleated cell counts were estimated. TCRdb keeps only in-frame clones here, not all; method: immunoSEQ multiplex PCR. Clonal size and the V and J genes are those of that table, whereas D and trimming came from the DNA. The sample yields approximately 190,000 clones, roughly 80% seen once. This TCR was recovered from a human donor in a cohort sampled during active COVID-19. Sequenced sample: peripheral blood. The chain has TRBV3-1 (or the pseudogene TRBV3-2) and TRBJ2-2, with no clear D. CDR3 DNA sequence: TGTGCCAGCAGCCAAGGAGGATACCTCCTCACCGGGGAGCTGTTTTTT. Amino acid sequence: CASSQGGYLLTGELFF.